What follows describes a single TCR beta chain. Its antigen is still unknown. The CDR3 sequence is 15 residues long. The V end lost 4 bases, the J end lost 0 bases, and 12 bases lay between the germline ends. CDR1 SGHRS and CDR2 YFSETQ come from the germline V gene. The sample belongs to a study of T cell repertoires in cytomegalovirus infection. Overall study: It can be stated that public TCR beta signatures indicated CMV infection as well as a matching HLA type. Points from the study as a whole: The ex vivo response was dominated by HLA-C-restricted CMV-specific TCR beta clonotypes. Carriers of CMV and the relevant HLA type were discriminated by public TCR beta frequency.

TCRdb re-derived calls from the reads in MiXCR, one entry per CDR3 protein. The sample shows over 250,000 distinct CDR3 sequences, about a quarter of them seen only once. This clonotype was obtained from a human donor in good health (CMV status not recorded). Some clones in this sample may be carry-over from other donors' samples. Sequencing input: PBMCs. J is TRBJ2-3 and V is TRBV5-1; D ambiguous. CDR3 sequence: CASSTRTTSTDTQYF. The CDR3 DNA sequence: TGCGCCAGCAGCACCCGAACTACTAGCACAGATACGCAGTATTTT.